This T cell receptor beta chain was profiled in a study of blood T cell repertoires in COVID-19. Study-wide background: From T cells, B-cell-depleted T cells, or PBMCs came the material, which was cDNA or gDNA.

Germline CDR1 is LNHDA and CDR2 is SQIVND (reference sequence). Deletions cut 7 bases from V and 1 base from J, with 16 bases between. This CDR3 is 15 amino acids long. Clones were read by immunoSEQ multiplex PCR, and TCRdb kept only the in-frame ones, dropping some. The sample comprises roughly 250,000 clones, around nine tenths of which are singletons, and about 10% rests with the top ten. The receptor's source is a man aged 40-55 years who had recovered from COVID-19. Sequenced sample: peripheral blood. The rearrangement uses TRBV19 and TRBJ1-1, with D possibly TRBD1 on 6 matching bases. CDR3 sequence reads: CASISSLTGNTEAFF. The CDR3 DNA reads TGTGCCAGTATCTCTTCCTTGACAGGGAACACTGAAGCTTTCTTT.